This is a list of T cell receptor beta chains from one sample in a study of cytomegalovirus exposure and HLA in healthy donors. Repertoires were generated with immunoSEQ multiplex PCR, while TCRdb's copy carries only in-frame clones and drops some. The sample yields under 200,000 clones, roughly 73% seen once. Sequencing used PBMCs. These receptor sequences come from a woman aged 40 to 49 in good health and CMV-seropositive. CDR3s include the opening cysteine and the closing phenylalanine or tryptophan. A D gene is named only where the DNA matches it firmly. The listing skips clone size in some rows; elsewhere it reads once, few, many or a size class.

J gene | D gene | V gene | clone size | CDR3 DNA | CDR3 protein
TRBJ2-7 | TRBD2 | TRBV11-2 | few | TGTGCCAGCAGAAACTTAGTGGGAGGGTGGGGCTACGAGCAGTACTTC | CASRNLVGGWGYEQYF
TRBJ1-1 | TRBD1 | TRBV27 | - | TGTGCCAGCAGAAACAGGGGGAACACTGAAGCTTTCTTT | CASRNRGNTEAFF
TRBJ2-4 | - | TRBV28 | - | TGTGCCAGCAGTCAGTTAGCCAAAAACATTCAGTACTTC | CASSQLAKNIQYF
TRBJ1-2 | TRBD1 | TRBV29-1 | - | TGCAGCGTCGTAGTGGACAGGGGGAACTATGGCTACACCTTC | CSVVVDRGNYGYTF
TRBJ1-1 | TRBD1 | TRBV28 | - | TGTGCCAGCAGCCTAACAGGGGGCAGGACTGAAGCTTTCTTT | CASSLTGGRTEAFF
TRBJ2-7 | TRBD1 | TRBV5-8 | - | TGTGCCAGCAGCTGGGGCTGGACAGGGGGGATATACGAGCAGTACTTC | CASSWGWTGGIYEQYF
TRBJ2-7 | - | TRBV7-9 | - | TGTGCCAGCAGCTTATACTTAAACTCCTACGAGCAGTACTTC | CASSLYLNSYEQYF
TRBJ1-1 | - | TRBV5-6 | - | TGTGCCAGCAGCTTATTCCCCTGGCAGGATGAAGCTTTCTTT | CASSLFPWQDEAFF
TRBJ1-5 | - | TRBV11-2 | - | TGTGCCAGCAGCCGCGACAGCCCGGGCGGCGATCAGCCCCAGCATTTT | CASSRDSPGGDQPQHF
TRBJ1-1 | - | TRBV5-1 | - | TGCGCCAGCAGCTTGGGGGAGTCCTTGATCACTGAAGCTTTCTTT | CASSLGESLITEAFF
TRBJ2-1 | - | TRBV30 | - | TGTGCCTGGAATGCGAATAGCGTACCCAACAATGAGCAGTTCTTC | CAWNANSVPNNEQFF
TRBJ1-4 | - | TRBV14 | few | TGTGCCAGCAGCCAAGATGGGATAGCGTTTGAAAAACTGTTTTTT | CASSQDGIAFEKLFF
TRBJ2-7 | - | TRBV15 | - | TGTGCCACCAGCAGAGACAGGGAAATTGTCTACGAGCAGTACTTC | CATSRDREIVYEQYF
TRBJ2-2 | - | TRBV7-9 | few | TGTTCCAGCAGCTTATGGCCCGGGGAGCTGTTTTTT | CSSSLWPGELFF
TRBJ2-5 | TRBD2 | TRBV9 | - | TGTGCCAGCAGCGTGGCGGGAGGGCGCCAAGAGACCCAGTACTTC | CASSVAGGRQETQYF
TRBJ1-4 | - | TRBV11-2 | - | TGTGCCAGCAGCTTACGGCTTTATGGGGGCCCTAATGAAAAACTGTTTTTT | CASSLRLYGGPNEKLFF
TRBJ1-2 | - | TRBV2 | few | TGTGCCAGCAGCGCCGGGTTTAACTATGGCTACACCTTC | CASSAGFNYGYTF
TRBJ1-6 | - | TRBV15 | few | TGTGCCACCAGCAGAGATCCTGCGCCTCTCCACTTT | CATSRDPAPLHF
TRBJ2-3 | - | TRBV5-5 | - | TGTGCCAGCAGCTTGGGTGTGAGTGGGCGGAGGTCAGATACGCAGTATTTT | CASSLGVSGRRSDTQYF
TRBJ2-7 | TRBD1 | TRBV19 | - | TGTGCCAGTAGACGACAGGGGTCTGCCTACGAGCAGTACTTC | CASRRQGSAYEQYF
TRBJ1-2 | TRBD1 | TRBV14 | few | TGTGCCAGCAGCCCCACCCCGGGACAGCCTAATTATGGCTACACCTTC | CASSPTPGQPNYGYTF
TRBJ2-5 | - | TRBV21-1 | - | TGTGCCAGCAGCACCGTGCCTAGACAGGGGGCAGTGGAGACCCAGTACTTC | CASSTVPRQGAVETQYF
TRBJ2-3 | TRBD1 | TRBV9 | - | TGTGCCAGCAGCCTCCGAGGGGGCAGTCTCACAGATACGCAGTATTTT | CASSLRGGSLTDTQYF
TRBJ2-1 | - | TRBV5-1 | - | TGCGCCAGCTCAAGGGAGGCCCTTTGGAATGAGCAGTTCTTC | CASSREALWNEQFF
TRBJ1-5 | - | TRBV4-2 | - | TGTGCCAGCAGCCGCAACTCTGATCAGCCCCAGCATTTT | CASSRNSDQPQHF
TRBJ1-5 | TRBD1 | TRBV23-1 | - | TGCGCCAGCAGTCAAAGGTATACAGGGGGCAATCAGCCCCAGCATTTT | CASSQRYTGGNQPQHF
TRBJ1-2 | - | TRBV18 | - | TGTGCCAGCTCACCAGGGGCAGAAGCTAACTATGGCTACACCTTC | CASSPGAEANYGYTF
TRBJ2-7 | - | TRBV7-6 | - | TGTGCCAGCAGCTTAGTTAAGGGGGATGGACCCTACGAGCAGTACTTC | CASSLVKGDGPYEQYF
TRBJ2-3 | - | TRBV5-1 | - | TGCGCCAGCACCTCCCTTAGCGGTAGCACAGATACGCAGTATTTT | CASTSLSGSTDTQYF
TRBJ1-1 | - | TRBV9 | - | TGTGCCAGCAGCGTAGATCCAGGGGTGGGAGAAGCTTTCTTT | CASSVDPGVGEAFF
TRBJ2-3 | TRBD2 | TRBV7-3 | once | TGTGCCAGCAGCTTAATCGCGGGAGACACAGATACGCAGTATTTT | CASSLIAGDTDTQYF
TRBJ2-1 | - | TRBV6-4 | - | TGTGCCAGCAGTGGCGGCTCCTACAATGAGCAGTTCTTC | CASSGGSYNEQFF
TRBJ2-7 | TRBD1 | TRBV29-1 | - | TGCAGCGTTGAAGGGGGGACAGGCTCTCCCCAGTACTTC | CSVEGGTGSPQYF
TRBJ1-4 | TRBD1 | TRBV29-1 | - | TGCAGCTTCTCCGGGACAGGGAATGAAAAACTGTTTTTT | CSFSGTGNEKLFF
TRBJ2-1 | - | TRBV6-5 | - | TGTGCCAGCAGTTACAGACAGTCCGGCTACAATGAGCAGTTCTTC | CASSYRQSGYNEQFF
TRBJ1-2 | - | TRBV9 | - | TGTGCCAGCAGCCCGAGCCTACAGGGTGACTATGGCTACACCTTC | CASSPSLQGDYGYTF
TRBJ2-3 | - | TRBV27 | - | TGTGCCAGCAGTCCGAACGGGGGCACAGATACGCAGTATTTT | CASSPNGGTDTQYF
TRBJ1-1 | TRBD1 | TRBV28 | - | TGTGCCAGCAGTAACAGGGGAAACACTGAAGCTTTCTTT | CASSNRGNTEAFF
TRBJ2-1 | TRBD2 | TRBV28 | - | TGTGCCAGCAGTTTAGGGACTAGCGGGAGGTATGAGCAGTTCTTC | CASSLGTSGRYEQFF
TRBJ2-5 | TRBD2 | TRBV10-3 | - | TGTGCCATCAGAAGTGGGACTAGTCAAGAGACCCAGTACTTC | CAIRSGTSQETQYF